Shown below are 8 T cell receptor beta chains from a single sample sequenced in a study of Ad26.COV2.S vaccination and SARS-CoV-2 variants. Treatment: around 19 received Ad26.COV2.S at low or high dose, single or two shots; roughly 5 received placebo; per-sample allocation not given. The investigators took samples on day 63 after the first vaccine or placebo injection. The data were produced by immunoSEQ multiplex PCR, yet TCRdb's version contains in-frame clones alone and is incomplete. The sample has around 380,000 clones; 80% to 90% are singletons. The sequencing used peripheral blood, collected in a trial of Ad26.COV2.S vaccine versus placebo. The source is a person between 18 and 59 years old who received the Ad26.COV2.S COVID-19 vaccine or a placebo.

The chain carries TRBV7-9 and TRBJ2-1, with D possibly being TRBD1 or TRBD2 (5 bases each). This CDR3 comprises 14 residues. Germline V lookup: CDR1 SEHNR, CDR2 FQNEAQ (reference sequence). Trimming pared 4 bases from V and 6 bases from J, leaving 13 bases between. In DNA form, the CDR3 reads TGTGCCAGCAGCTCAGGGACGTCGCTCAATGAGCAGTTCTTC. Its protein is CASSSGTSLNEQFF.

The chain recombines TRBV28 with TRBJ1-6; 9 nucleotides agree with TRBD1. The length of the CDR3 is 15 residues. In germline, CDR1 is MDHEN, CDR2 SYDVKM. V was pared by 5 bases and J by 7 bases, with 6 bases of the junction left unmatched. CDR3 nucleotides: TGTGCCAGCAGTCAGGGACAGGGAAGAAATTCACCCCTCCACTTT. It yields the protein CASSQGQGRNSPLHF.

The J gene is TRBJ1-1, the V gene TRBV3-1 (or the pseudogene TRBV3-2); D unresolved. This CDR3 contains 14 residues. Germline-derived CDR1 and CDR2 are LGHDT and YNNKEL (reference sequence). The V end was cut by 3 bases, the J end by 4 bases, with 12 bases between. The CDR3: CASSHQGFGTEAFF. CDR3 in DNA: TGTGCCAGCAGCCACCAAGGGTTCGGCACTGAAGCTTTCTTT.

The chain recombines TRBV10-3 with TRBJ1-1; no clear D. V lost 0 bases, J lost 1 base, and 9 bases lay in between. This CDR3 comprises 15 residues. Germline values: CDR1 ENHRY, CDR2 SYGVKD. The CDR3 region is CAISESIPGNTEAFF. The CDR3 DNA sequence: TGTGCCATCAGTGAGTCGATCCCGGGGAACACTGAAGCTTTCTTT.

DNA for the CDR3: TGTGCCAGCACGGGACCAACCAACAATGAGCAGTTCTTC. It is translated as CASTGPTNNEQFF. This sequence joins TRBV6-5 and TRBJ2-1; D possibly uses TRBD1 or TRBD2 (5 bases each). CDR1 and CDR2 from the germline V gene are MNHEY and SVGAGI. The V end lost 7 bases, the J end lost 5 bases, and 12 bases lay between the germline ends. The length of the CDR3 is 13 residues.

The V call is TRBV5-1, the J call TRBJ2-7; 8 nucleotides agree with TRBD1. Germline CDR1 is SGHRS and CDR2 is YFSETQ. V shed 0 bases, J shed 2 bases, and the junction held 1 base outside the gene matches. The CDR3 covers 14 residues. CDR3 in amino acids: CASSLEDRAYEQYF. The CDR3 nucleotides read TGCGCCAGCAGCTTGGAGGACAGGGCCTACGAGCAGTACTTC.

V gene TRBV7-8 combines with J gene TRBJ2-7; a possible D gene is TRBD1 (5 bases). This CDR3 spans 15 amino acids. Trimming took 1 base from V and 2 from J, leaving 12 bases between them. In germline, CDR1 is SGHVS, CDR2 FQNEAQ. CDR3 sequence reads: CASSLDPHRTYEQYF. In DNA, the CDR3 is TGTGCCAGCAGCTTAGACCCCCACAGGACCTACGAGCAGTACTTC.

The rearrangement uses TRBV3-1 (or the pseudogene TRBV3-2) and TRBJ2-3, with D perhaps TRBD1 (6 bases). V shed 5 bases and J shed 5 bases, with 17 bases lying between them. CDR3 length: 15 amino acids. Germline V gene data show CDR1 as LGHDT and CDR2 as YNNKEL (reference sequence). CDR3 sequence: CASSEGSSGEDTQYF. The DNA for the CDR3 is TGTGCCAGCAGCGAAGGAAGTTCAGGGGAAGATACGCAGTATTTT.